This TCR beta chain was retrieved from a study of T-cell memory formation after mild COVID-19. Study in general: TCR clusters were mostly confined to one donor each.

Germline loops: CDR1 SGHDT, CDR2 YYEEEE. V was shortened by 0 bases and J by 2 bases, with 10 bases between the two germline ends. The CDR3 has 15 amino acids. General study findings and limits: Whereas later expanders leaned CD4+, clones contracting day 15 to 85 showed a balanced CD4/CD8 makeup. There were some responding clones in pre-infection memory, which suggested that cross-reactive memory had joined.

This clonotype has just a few counts. What it binds is unknown. From the 5' RACE reads, TCRdb called clonotypes with MiXCR, one entry per CDR3 protein. The table has 90,000 to 120,000 distinct CDR3 sequences, 14% seen once. The sample consisted of PBMCs or a T cell subset sorted from them (not recorded which). J is TRBJ2-3 and V is TRBV5-6; D is perhaps TRBD1 (5 bases). The sequence derives from a man aged 18 to 30 who had mild COVID-19 (a few samples of this study predate the infection). Cell type and time point are not known. CDR3 nucleotides: TGTGCCAGCAGCTTGGGACAGACATACACAGATACGCAGTATTTT. Amino acid sequence: CASSLGQTYTDTQYF.